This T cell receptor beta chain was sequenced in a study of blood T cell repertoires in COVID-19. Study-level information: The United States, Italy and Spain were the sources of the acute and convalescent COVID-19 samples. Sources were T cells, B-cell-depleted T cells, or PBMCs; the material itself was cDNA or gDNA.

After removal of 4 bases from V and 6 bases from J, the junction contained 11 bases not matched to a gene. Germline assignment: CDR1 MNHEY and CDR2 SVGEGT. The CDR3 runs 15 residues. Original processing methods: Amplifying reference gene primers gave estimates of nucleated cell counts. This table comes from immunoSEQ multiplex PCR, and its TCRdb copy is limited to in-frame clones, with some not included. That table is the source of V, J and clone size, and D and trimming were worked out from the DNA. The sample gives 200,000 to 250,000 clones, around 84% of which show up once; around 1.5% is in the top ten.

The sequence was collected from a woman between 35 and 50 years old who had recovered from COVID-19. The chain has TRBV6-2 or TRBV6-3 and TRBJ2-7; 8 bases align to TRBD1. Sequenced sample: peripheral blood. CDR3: CASSSPWTGKREQYF. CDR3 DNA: TGTGCCAGCAGTTCCCCTTGGACAGGGAAGCGCGAGCAGTACTTC.